This is a list of T cell receptor beta chains from one sample in a study of shared clonotypes between healthy human individuals. This table comes from immunoSEQ multiplex PCR, and its TCRdb copy is limited to in-frame clones, with some not included. Among some 2 million clones, approximately 94% were seen once, and the ten largest hold about 1.1%. The sample was naive CD8+ T cells sorted from blood. Receptor source: a young man in good health. Each CDR3 is given with its conserved first and last residue. The D gene is left open where the match is weak. Size values are once, few and many counts, or a class for expanded clones, and some rows have none.

once	TRBV5-1	NA	TRBJ1-3	TGCGCCAGCAGCTTGGGGCCAGGCCTCGGAAACACCATATATTTT	CASSLGPGLGNTIYF
few	TRBV9	NA	TRBJ1-5	TGTGCCAGCAGCGTAAGTGACGGGAATCAGCCCCAGCATTTT	CASSVSDGNQPQHF
NA	TRBV9	NA	TRBJ2-7	TGTGCCAGCAGCGTAGATGGCAGGGAGGGGGACGAGCAGTACTTC	CASSVDGREGDEQYF
NA	TRBV25-1	TRBD1	TRBJ2-7	TGTGCCAGCAGTGACCGGGACAGGCCTTACGAGCAGTACTTC	CASSDRDRPYEQYF
NA	TRBV29-1	NA	TRBJ2-5	TGCAGCGTGGATGCCGGGCCGGACCAAGAGACCCAGTACTTC	CSVDAGPDQETQYF
NA	TRBV10-2	NA	TRBJ2-2	TGCGCCTCCGCTGAACACCCCACCGGGGAGCTGTTTTTT	CASAEHPTGELFF
NA	TRBV13	NA	TRBJ2-1	TGTGCCAGCAGCTTCCGGGGGGCTCAGGGTAATGAGCAGTTCTTC	CASSFRGAQGNEQFF
NA	TRBV13	NA	TRBJ2-2	TGTGCCAGCAGCCAACGGACCGGGGAGCTGTTTTTT	CASSQRTGELFF
NA	TRBV6-5	TRBD1	TRBJ2-7	TGTGCCAGCAGCCCGACAGGGGGAATCTTGGACGAGCAGTACTTC	CASSPTGGILDEQYF
NA	TRBV28	TRBD1	TRBJ2-7	TGTGCCAGCAGGGGGACAGGGGAAAACGAGCAGTACTTC	CASRGTGENEQYF
NA	TRBV4-3	TRBD2	TRBJ2-1	TGCGCCAGCAGCCAAGATCCAGCGGGAGGGCATGGTGAGCAGTTCTTC	CASSQDPAGGHGEQFF
NA	TRBV18	NA	TRBJ1-4	TGTGCCAGCTCACCGGCGGAAGGGGGACCTAATGAAAAACTGTTTTTT	CASSPAEGGPNEKLFF
once	TRBV10-2	NA	TRBJ2-7	TGCGCCAGCAGTGAGAGGCTCGGAGGCGGGGAGCAGTACTTC	CASSERLGGGEQYF
NA	TRBV4-1	TRBD1	TRBJ2-7	TGCGCCAGCAGCCAAGATCCGGGGACAGCTAACTACGAGCAGTACTTC	CASSQDPGTANYEQYF
NA	TRBV2	NA	TRBJ1-4	TGTGCCAGCAGTGAGGAGATCCAGAGGAATGAAAAACTGTTTTTT	CASSEEIQRNEKLFF
NA	TRBV7-2	TRBD1	TRBJ2-7	TGTGCCAGCAGCTTAGTAGGACAGGGCTACGAGCAGTACTTC	CASSLVGQGYEQYF
NA	TRBV6-6	TRBD2	TRBJ2-7	TGTGCCAGCAGTCATAGTAGCGGGAGGGCCTCCTACGAGCAGTACTTC	CASSHSSGRASYEQYF
NA	TRBV9	TRBD2	TRBJ2-3	TGTGCCAGCAGCGCGGGACTAGCGGGAGGGCTAGGCACAGATACGCAGTATTTT	CASSAGLAGGLGTDTQYF
NA	TRBV19	TRBD2	TRBJ2-7	TGTGCCAGTAGTACGAATAGCGGGGGGGCTTTCTCCTACGAGCAGTACTTC	CASSTNSGGAFSYEQYF
NA	TRBV2	NA	TRBJ2-7	TGTGCCAGCCTGCTAACGGCGGATGGATCCTACGAGCAGTACTTC	CASLLTADGSYEQYF
NA	TRBV10-3	TRBD1	TRBJ2-7	TGTGCCATCAAGCTGGACAGGGACCACGAGCAGTACTTC	CAIKLDRDHEQYF
NA	TRBV9	NA	TRBJ2-5	TGTGCCAGCAGCGTAGCGTCATGGGCTTCACAAGAGACCCAGTACTTC	CASSVASWASQETQYF
NA	TRBV2	NA	TRBJ1-5	TGTGCCAGCAGTGAAGCGCTGGGAGGGACTCAGCCCCAGCATTTT	CASSEALGGTQPQHF
NA	TRBV7-2	TRBD2	TRBJ2-7	TGTGCCAGCAGCTTAGCCGGACTAGCGGGTACCTACGAGCAGTACTTC	CASSLAGLAGTYEQYF
NA	TRBV30	NA	TRBJ1-4	TGTGCCTGGAGTATGTACATAACAACTAATGAAAAACTGTTTTTT	CAWSMYITTNEKLFF
NA	TRBV7-9	NA	TRBJ1-1	TGTGCCAGCAGCTTAGCTGGACAGAAGAACACTGAAGCTTTCTTT	CASSLAGQKNTEAFF
NA	TRBV5-6	TRBD2	TRBJ2-5	TGTGCCAGCAGCCACCGCGGCGGGGGGGTTGTAGAGACCCAGTACTTC	CASSHRGGGVVETQYF
once	TRBV6-1	NA	TRBJ2-1	TGTGCCAGCAGGGAGGGGGCGGCCGGAAATGAGCAGTTCTTC	CASREGAAGNEQFF
NA	TRBV5-1	NA	TRBJ2-7	TGCGCCAGCAGCACGGGACACTACAGCTCCTACGAGCAGTACTTC	CASSTGHYSSYEQYF
NA	TRBV7-6	TRBD1	TRBJ2-3	TGTGCCAGCAGCTTATTTCTCCTTGTGGGGGACAGGCTTACAGATACGCAGTATTTT	CASSLFLLVGDRLTDTQYF
NA	TRBV27	NA	TRBJ2-2	TGTGCCAGCAGTTTATTGGGTAGCGGGGAGCTGTTTTTT	CASSLLGSGELFF
NA	TRBV19	NA	TRBJ2-3	TGTGCCAGTAGTATTTGGGGCGCCTACACAGATACGCAGTATTTT	CASSIWGAYTDTQYF
NA	TRBV10-2	NA	TRBJ2-2	TGCGCCAGCGGTGCGGCGGGGGAGCTGTTTTTT	CASGAAGELFF
NA	TRBV19	NA	TRBJ2-3	TGTGCCAGTACCTTCCGGGTTGCAGATACGCAGTATTTT	CASTFRVADTQYF
NA	TRBV27	NA	TRBJ1-4	TGTGCCAGCAGTCCGGGGCAGGGAGGCGAAAAACTGTTTTTT	CASSPGQGGEKLFF
NA	TRBV27	NA	TRBJ1-1	TGTGCCAGCAGTTTATTTGGACAGATGAACACTGAAGCTTTCTTT	CASSLFGQMNTEAFF
NA	TRBV19	NA	TRBJ1-2	TGTGCCAGTAGTCCTGGACGGGCAAACTATGGCTACACCTTC	CASSPGRANYGYTF
NA	TRBV27	TRBD1	TRBJ1-2	TGTGCCACCTCATGGACAGGGGGAAACTATGGCTACACCTTC	CATSWTGGNYGYTF
once	TRBV28	NA	TRBJ2-7	TGTGCCACTTCGGACAGCCCCACCTACGAGCAGTACTTC	CATSDSPTYEQYF